Listed here are 22 T cell receptor beta chains from one sample, sequenced in a study of blood T cells in healthy people across ages (dated by TCRdb to about 2015). Receptor amplification or capture employed 5' RACE. TCRdb shows the sequencer as Illumina HiSeq 2500. A second roughly 6 to 11 cycle PCR used a sample-barcoded 5' primer and a J-beta primer mix. TCRdb's own reprocessing of the public reads used fastp at Q25 and MiXCR and kept productive beta chains. Rows with one shared CDR3 protein collapse into an entry with the most common genes and DNA. The sample profile shows hundreds of thousands of distinct CDR3 sequences; around 49% of them were found once. Around 15% of the sample lies in the top ten. Sequenced material: blood. The origin of the receptors is a man younger than 45 in good health.

Concerning this clonotype itself: A much more abundant neighbour one base away suggests this may be a read error. The CDR3 is CSVRAGYEQFF. The DNA of the CDR3 is TGCAGCGTCCGGGCGGGTTATGAGCAGTTCTTC. The chain recombines TRBV29-1 with TRBJ2-1, with a possible D match to TRBD2 (5 bases). The germline gives CDR1 SQVTM, CDR2 ANQGSEA. V was cut by 6 bases and J by 8 bases, with 11 bases left in between. The CDR3 is 11 residues long.

This clonotype was observed a handful of times. The rearrangement uses TRBV5-5 and TRBJ2-4; 7 nucleotides line up with TRBD2. The J call may be incorrect, as the DNA end agrees better with TRBJ2-7. The CDR3 spans 14 residues. Germline V CDR1 and CDR2: SGHKS, YYEKEE (reference sequence). DNA for the CDR3: TGTGCCAGCAGCCCCGGGGGGACCAACGGCGAGCAGTACTTC. Translating gives CASSPGGTNGEQYF.

This clonotype was recorded at least ten times. The chain joins TRBV3-1 to TRBJ2-3; TRBD1 matches 9 bases. With V trimmed by 4 bases and J by 3 bases, 14 bases remained unmatched. The CDR3 sequence is 18 residues long. The V gene's germline CDR1 is LGHDT and CDR2 YNNKEL (reference sequence). The chain's CDR3 is CASSLGAGTGIGTDTQYF. CDR3 coding DNA: TGTGCCAGCAGCCTCGGAGCCGGGACAGGGATCGGTACAGATACGCAGTATTTT.

The rearrangement joins TRBV7-2 to TRBJ2-4, with 8 nucleotides matching TRBD1. There are 16 residues in the CDR3. V trimming: 3 bases; J trimming: 5 bases; junction bases outside the gene matches: 9. CDR1 and CDR2 from the germline V gene are SGHTA and FQGNSA. The CDR3 loop reads CASSFKTGAFQNIQYF. CDR3 coding DNA: TGTGCCAGCAGCTTCAAGACAGGGGCCTTCCAAAACATTCAGTACTTC.

The chain uses TRBV2 and TRBJ2-1, with a weak D call TRBD2 (5 bases). Germline CDR1 SNHLY, CDR2 FYNNEI. V gave up 5 bases and J gave up 9 bases, with 11 bases separating them. The CDR3 is made up of 12 amino acids. CDR3 nucleotides: TGTGCCAGCAGTCTCGACTACGGTGAGCAGTTCTTC. Amino acid sequence: CASSLDYGEQFF.

This chain connects TRBV7-2 to TRBJ2-3; 8 bases fit TRBD1. Germline V gene lookup returns CDR1 SGHTA and CDR2 FQGNSA. The junction had 7 bases not matched to a gene; V was cut back by 4 bases and J by 4 bases. The CDR3 contains 15 residues. DNA for the CDR3: TGTGCCAGCAGCTCGCTACCAGGGGGCGCAGATACGCAGTATTTT. This sequence encodes CASSSLPGGADTQYF.

Notes on this clonotype: A junction end diverges from the germline sequence, so it may reflect a read error. The chain employs TRBV29-1 and TRBJ2-1; D not resolved. Germline V gives CDR1 SQVTM, CDR2 ANQGSEA. This CDR3 is built from 12 residues. The DNA for the CDR3 is TGCAGCGTTGATAAGGGTCCCAATAAGCAGTTCTTC. Residues: CSVDKGPNKQFF.

A word on this clonotype: This may be a read error, as it is one base from a much larger clone. The chain combines TRBV10-3 with TRBJ2-5; D may correspond to TRBD1 or TRBD2 (5 bases each). Trimming cost V 6 bases and J 2 bases, with 13 bases left between them. The CDR3 length is 14 residues. Germline values: CDR1 ENHRY, CDR2 SYGVKD. The CDR3 bases are TGTGCCATCAGGGAACGGGGCATTCAAGAGACCCAGTACTTC. Translation: CAIRERGIQETQYF.

V gene TRBV2 combines with J gene TRBJ2-1, with TRBD1 matching over 9 bases. J gave up 6 bases and V 4 bases, and 4 bases lay outside the gene matches. Germline lookup yields CDR1 SNHLY and CDR2 FYNNEI. This CDR3 comprises 14 residues. The DNA for the CDR3 is TGTGCCAGCAGTGTAGCGGACAGGGGCAATGAGCAGTTCTTC. Protein sequence: CASSVADRGNEQFF.

This clonotype was observed at least ten times. This chain links TRBV28 with TRBJ2-7; D uncertain. Trimming took 7 bases from V and 2 from J, leaving 6 bases between them. The CDR3 is made up of 11 amino acids. Germline V gene lookup returns CDR1 MDHEN and CDR2 SYDVKM. CDR3: CASTTAYEQYF. CDR3 DNA sequence: TGTGCCAGCACGACCGCCTACGAGCAGTACTTC.

This clonotype was detected once. This chain connects TRBV7-2 to TRBJ1-5; tentatively, D is TRBD1 (5 bases). The length of the CDR3 is 16 residues. V was pared by 1 base and J by 2 bases, with 12 bases between. Germline V gene sequence: CDR1 SGHTA, CDR2 FQGNSA. CDR3 loop: CASSLEWGRGNQPQHF. The CDR3 coding sequence is TGTGCCAGCAGCTTAGAGTGGGGACGGGGCAATCAGCCCCAGCATTTT. Full variable domain (missing parts from reference TRBV7-2 and TRBJ1-5): GAGVSQSPSNKVTEKGKDVELRCDPISGHTALYWYRQSLGQGLEFLIYFQGNSAPDKSGLPSDRFSAERTGGSVSTLTIQRTQQEDSAVYLCASSLEWGRGNQPQHFGDGTRLSIL.

This chain joins TRBV3-1 and TRBJ2-5; 7 bases align to TRBD1. Germline V lookup: CDR1 LGHDT, CDR2 YNNKEL (reference sequence). This CDR3 is 13 amino acids long. V lost 6 bases and J lost 13; bases outside the gene matches: 14. The CDR3 is CASSFDRDYERYF. The DNA of the CDR3 is TGTGCCAGCAGTTTCGACAGGGATTACGAGCGGTACTTC.

There are a few counts of this clonotype. Since a much larger clone is just one base distant, this may be a read error. The gene calls are TRBV6-2 or TRBV6-3 and TRBJ2-7, with D unresolved. V was trimmed by 6 bases and J by 4 bases, leaving 10 bases between them. There are 12 residues in the CDR3. CDR1 is MNHEY and CDR2 is SVGEGT in the germline V gene. The CDR3 DNA is TGTGCCAGCAGGTACGGAGATTACGAGCAGTACTTC. Translation gives CASRYGDYEQYF.

This clonotype was found once. The CDR3 nucleotides read TGTGCCAGCAGCGACCCGGGTTCGGGATCACCCCTCCACTTT. This codes for CASSDPGSGSPLHF. V is TRBV9 and J is TRBJ1-6; D remains ambiguous. Germline CDR1 is SGDLS and CDR2 is YYNGEE. This CDR3 comprises 14 residues. The V gene lost 3 bases and the J gene lost 10 bases, with 14 bases spanning the gap.

The table lists this clonotype with a few counts. The chain is built from TRBV4-1 and TRBJ2-3, with 8 bases that match TRBD1. Trimming removed 3 bases from V and 2 bases from J; junction bases left unmatched: 7. Germline V lookup: CDR1 MGHRA, CDR2 YSYEKL. The CDR3 is 16 residues long. The DNA for the CDR3 is TGCGCCAGCAGCCACCTTCAGGGGGCGAACACAGATACGCAGTATTTT. Translating it yields CASSHLQGANTDTQYF.

The chain employs TRBV4-1 and TRBJ2-1; no reliable D call. This CDR3 is built from 16 residues. Germline CDR1 is MGHRA and CDR2 is YSYEKL. V was cut by 1 base and J by 13 bases, with 23 bases left in between. CDR3 protein: CASSQGFGQVEETQFF. The CDR3 DNA follows: TGCGCCAGCAGCCAAGGTTTTGGGCAGGTGGAAGAGACCCAGTTCTTC.

This clonotype was detected a few times. The V gene is TRBV2, the J gene TRBJ2-2, with 11 bases identical to TRBD2. Germline values: CDR1 SNHLY, CDR2 FYNNEI. The CDR3 has 14 residues. Trimming at V came to 11 bases and at J to 5 bases, leaving 7 bases not matched to a gene. DNA of the CDR3: TGTGCCTCAAGACTAGCGGGAAATACCGGGGAGCTGTTTTTT. Its protein product is CASRLAGNTGELFF.

This chain joins TRBV5-5 and TRBJ2-7; D may be TRBD1 (7 bases). Trimming left V 6 bases short and J 0 bases short, with 16 bases between. The CDR3 totals 15 residues. Germline V gene lookup returns CDR1 SGHKS and CDR2 YYEKEE (reference sequence). The CDR3 reads CASNAGQPSSYEQYF. CDR3 nucleotide sequence: TGTGCCAGCAACGCGGGACAGCCGAGCTCCTACGAGCAGTACTTC.

There are a few counts of this clonotype. This chain uses TRBV7-9 with TRBJ1-1; D is undetermined. Per germline, CDR1 SEHNR and CDR2 FQNEAQ (reference sequence). The germline V and J ends were trimmed by 5 bases and 5 bases, with 18 bases remaining between them. This CDR3 has 15 amino acids. The CDR3 coding sequence is TGTGCCAGCAGCCCCCAGAGGGTCATGAGGACTGAAGCTTTCTTT. It yields the protein CASSPQRVMRTEAFF. Filled out from reference TRBV7-9 and TRBJ1-1, the complete variable domain reads DTGVSQNPRHKITKRGQNVTFRCDPISEHNRLYWYRQTLGQGPEFLTYFQNEAQLEKSRLLSDRFSAERPKGSFSTLEIQRTEQGDSAMYLCASSPQRVMRTEAFFGQGTRLTVV.

The chain is built from TRBV27 and TRBJ2-5; D uncertain. This CDR3 contains 13 residues. Trimming shortened V by 3 bases and J by 5 bases, and 10 bases separated the two germline ends. The germline CDR1 and CDR2 sequences are MNHEY and SMNVEV (reference sequence). Here the CDR3 reads CASSFRFRETQYF. Written as DNA, the CDR3 is TGTGCCAGCAGTTTTAGGTTTCGGGAGACCCAGTACTTC.

The V gene is TRBV20-1, the J gene TRBJ1-4; maybe TRBD1 (5 bases). CDR1 and CDR2 from the germline V gene are DFQATT and SNEGSKA (reference sequence). V lost 1 base and J 8 bases, leaving 11 bases between the germline ends. The CDR3 totals 13 residues. The CDR3 reads CSARGWDVEKLFF. In nucleotides, the CDR3 is TGCAGTGCTAGAGGTTGGGACGTGGAAAAACTGTTTTTT.

The chain joins TRBV7-2 to TRBJ2-3; D remains ambiguous. This CDR3 region has 13 residues. Germline V gene data show CDR1 as SGHTA and CDR2 as FQGNSA. The V end lost 5 bases, the J end lost 2 bases, and 8 bases lay between the germline ends. CDR3 amino acids: CASSVSNTDTQYF. The CDR3 nucleotides are TGTGCCAGCAGCGTTTCTAACACAGATACGCAGTATTTT.